This paragraph reports one T cell receptor (beta chain). The antigen is unknown. Germline V gives CDR1 SGHDN, CDR2 FVKESK. The CDR3 loop spans 15 amino acids. V lost 2 bases to trimming and J lost 2 bases, with 10 bases between them. This specimen belongs to a study of OX40 agonist ivuxolimab in advanced cancers. Study-wide context: With ivuxolimab, an agonistic anti-OX40 (CD134) antibody, patients were treated. Prior checkpoint blockade (anti-PD-1, anti-PD-L1 or anti-CTLA-4) was permitted; less than 45% had it.

Data came from immunoSEQ multiplex PCR; TCRdb stores just in-frame clones and leaves some out. The sample holds around 76,000 clones, about 87% seen once. General study findings and limits: Among T cells, CD8+ cells averaged more expanded clones than CD4+ cells. There were also nonresponders showing low normalized T-cell clonal expansion.

The chain recombines TRBV14 with TRBJ1-3; D is unresolved. The TCR was taken from an adult with an advanced solid tumor such as melanoma, head and neck, liver or kidney cancer. The material sequenced was CD4+ or CD8+ T cells sorted from blood, taken in a trial of the OX40 agonist ivuxolimab. CDR3 sequence (DNA): TGTGCCAGCAGCCAACCCGGGGTCCCTGGAAACACCATATATTTT. It specifies CASSQPGVPGNTIYF.